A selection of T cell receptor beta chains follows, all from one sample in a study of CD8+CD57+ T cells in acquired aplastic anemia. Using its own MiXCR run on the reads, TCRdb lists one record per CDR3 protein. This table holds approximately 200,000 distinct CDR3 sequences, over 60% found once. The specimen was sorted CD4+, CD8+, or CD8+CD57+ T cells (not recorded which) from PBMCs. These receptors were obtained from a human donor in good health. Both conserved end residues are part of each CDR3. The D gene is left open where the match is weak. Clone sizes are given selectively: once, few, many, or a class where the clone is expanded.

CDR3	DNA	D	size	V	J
CASSAWTGNYEQYF	TGTGCCAGTAGTGCCTGGACAGGGAACTACGAGCAGTACTTC	TRBD1	many	TRBV19	TRBJ2-7
CASSEMIGSYEQYF	TGCGCCAGCAGTGAGATGATAGGATCCTACGAGCAGTACTTC	-	-	TRBV4-3	TRBJ2-7
CATYEQYF	TGTGCCACCTACGAGCAGTACTTC	-	-	TRBV24-1	TRBJ2-7
CASKWTSVHTGELFF	TGTGCCAGCAAATGGACTAGCGTGCACACCGGGGAGCTGTTTTTT	TRBD2	-	TRBV2	TRBJ2-2
CASSRTSGLEEGSTDTQYF	TGCGCCAGCAGCCGCACTAGCGGCCTTGAAGAGGGGAGCACAGATACGCAGTATTTT	TRBD2	-	TRBV4-1	TRBJ2-3
CASSQGSWGGYTF	TGTGCCAGCAGCCAAGGATCCTGGGGAGGCTACACCTTC	-	-	TRBV3-1	TRBJ1-2
CASSLGPIYEQYF	TGCGCCAGCAGCTTGGGTCCCATCTACGAGCAGTACTTC	-	-	TRBV5-1	TRBJ2-7
CASSVVESGELFF	TGTGCCAGCAGCGTAGTGGAGTCCGGGGAGCTGTTTTTT	-	-	TRBV9	TRBJ2-2
CASSQDWVGGTEAFF	TGTGCCAGCAGCCAAGATTGGGTAGGGGGAACTGAAGCTTTCTTT	-	once	TRBV4-2	TRBJ1-1
CASSLGVRGTYNEQFF	TGTGCCAGCAGCTTAGGGGTGCGGGGGACCTACAATGAGCAGTTCTTC	TRBD2	few	TRBV7-8	TRBJ2-1
CASSLTDEGARGTEAFF	TGTGCCAGCAGCTTAACGGATGAGGGGGCAAGGGGCACTGAAGCTTTCTTT	TRBD1	-	TRBV7-9	TRBJ1-1
CATVGAGGNVGEQFF	TGTGCCACTGTGGGGGCTGGGGGAAATGTTGGTGAGCAGTTCTTC	-	many	TRBV6-6	TRBJ2-1
CASGQASYEQYF	TGTGCCAGCGGACAGGCTTCCTACGAGCAGTACTTC	TRBD1	-	TRBV28	TRBJ2-7
CATSGTAGQPQHF	TGTGCCACCAGCGGGACAGCTGGGCAGCCCCAGCATTTT	TRBD1	few	TRBV24-1	TRBJ1-5
CASTLPGVNTEAFF	TGTGCCAGTACCTTACCCGGGGTGAACACTGAAGCTTTCTTT	-	few	TRBV19	TRBJ1-1
CATTAGTQETQYF	TGTGCCACCACAGCCGGGACTCAAGAGACCCAGTACTTC	-	-	TRBV15	TRBJ2-5
CASSQGNYGYTF	TGTGCCAGCAGCCAGGGGAACTATGGCTACACCTTC	-	few	TRBV7-3	TRBJ1-2
CASSSPPTNEQFF	TGTGCCAGCAGCTCCCCTCCAACCAATGAGCAGTTCTTC	-	many	TRBV11-3	TRBJ2-1
CASSLGNTAQGNTIYF	TGCGCCAGCAGCTTGGGAAACACTGCGCAAGGAAACACCATATATTTT	-	once	TRBV5-1	TRBJ1-3
CATKWETQYF	TGTGCCACTAAATGGGAGACCCAGTACTTC	-	once	TRBV25-1	TRBJ2-5
CASRPGLAGTLNTGELFF	TGTGCCAGCAGGCCGGGACTAGCGGGGACCCTAAACACCGGGGAGCTGTTTTTT	TRBD2	-	TRBV6-1	TRBJ2-2
CSASLQGALGNQPQHF	TGCAGTGCTAGTCTTCAGGGGGCGCTTGGCAATCAGCCCCAGCATTTT	TRBD1	-	TRBV20-1	TRBJ1-5
CSAREAVQGQNIQYF	TGCAGTGCTAGAGAGGCAGTCCAGGGCCAAAACATTCAGTACTTC	-	-	TRBV20-1	TRBJ2-4
CASSLRDLIYEQYF	TGCGCCAGCAGTCTACGCGACTTGATCTACGAGCAGTACTTC	-	-	TRBV10-2	TRBJ2-7
CSASSARGSQETQYF	TGCAGTGCTAGCTCCGCCAGGGGATCTCAAGAGACCCAGTACTTC	-	-	TRBV20-1	TRBJ2-5
CSARKLDEGYNSPLHF	TGCAGTGCTAGAAAACTCGACGAGGGATATAATTCACCCCTCCACTTT	-	-	TRBV20-1	TRBJ1-6